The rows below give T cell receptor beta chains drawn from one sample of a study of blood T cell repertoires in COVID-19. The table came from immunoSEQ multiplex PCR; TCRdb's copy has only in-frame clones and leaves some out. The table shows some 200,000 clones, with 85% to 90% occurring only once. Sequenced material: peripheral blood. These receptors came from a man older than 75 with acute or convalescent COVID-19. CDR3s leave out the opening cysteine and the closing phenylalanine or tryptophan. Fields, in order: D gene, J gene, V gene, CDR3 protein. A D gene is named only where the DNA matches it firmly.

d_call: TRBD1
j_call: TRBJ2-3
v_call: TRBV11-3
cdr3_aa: ASSLGTGERRTQY

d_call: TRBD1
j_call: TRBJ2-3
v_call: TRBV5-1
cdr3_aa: ASSLRTGSDTQY

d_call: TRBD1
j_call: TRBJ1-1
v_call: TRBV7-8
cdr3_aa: ASSFPGQGTEAF

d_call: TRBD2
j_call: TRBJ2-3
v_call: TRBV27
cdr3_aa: ASSRREGGTDTQY

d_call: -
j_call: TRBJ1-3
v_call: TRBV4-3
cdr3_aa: ASSQESGSSGNTIY

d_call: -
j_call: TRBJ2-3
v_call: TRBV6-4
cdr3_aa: ASSDPREGRDTQY

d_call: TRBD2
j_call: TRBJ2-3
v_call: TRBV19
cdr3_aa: ASSAGTSVRTDTQY

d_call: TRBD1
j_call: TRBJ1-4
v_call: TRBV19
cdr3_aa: ASTTRGFEKLF

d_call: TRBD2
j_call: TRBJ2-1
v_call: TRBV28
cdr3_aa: ASRRTSGSYNEQF

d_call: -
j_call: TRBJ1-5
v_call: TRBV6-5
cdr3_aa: ASRVRGNQPQH

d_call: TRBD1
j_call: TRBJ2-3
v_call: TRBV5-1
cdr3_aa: ASSLDSKTGEVTQY

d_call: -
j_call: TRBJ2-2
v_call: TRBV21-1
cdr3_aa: ASSKVRPKTGELF

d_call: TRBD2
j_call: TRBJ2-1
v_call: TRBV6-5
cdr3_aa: ASSYTSGRGDEQF

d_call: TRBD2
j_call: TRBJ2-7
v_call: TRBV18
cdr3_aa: ASSLSGTSSSYEQY

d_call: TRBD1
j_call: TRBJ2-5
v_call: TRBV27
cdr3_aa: ASSLSWVRGLGETQY

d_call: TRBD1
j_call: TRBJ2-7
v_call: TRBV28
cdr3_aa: ASSRRGPPYEQY

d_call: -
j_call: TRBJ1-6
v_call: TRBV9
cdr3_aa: ASSVGSRGNSPLH

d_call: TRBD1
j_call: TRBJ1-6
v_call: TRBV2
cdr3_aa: ASSEGAGGSSPLH

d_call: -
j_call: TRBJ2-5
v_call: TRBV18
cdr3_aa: ASSPQGNQETQY

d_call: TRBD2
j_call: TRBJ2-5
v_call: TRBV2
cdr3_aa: ASSYALAGGPVY

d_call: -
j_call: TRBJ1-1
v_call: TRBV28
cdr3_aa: ASRDSSWSTEAF

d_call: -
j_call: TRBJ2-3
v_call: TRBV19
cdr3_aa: ASSISTGSGEKGTDTQY

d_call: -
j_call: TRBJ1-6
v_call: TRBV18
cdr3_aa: ASSGIGGSPLH

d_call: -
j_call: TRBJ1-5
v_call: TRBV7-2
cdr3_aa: ASSLVSGRQGQPQH

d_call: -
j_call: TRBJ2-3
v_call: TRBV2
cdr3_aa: ASRGTSTDTQY

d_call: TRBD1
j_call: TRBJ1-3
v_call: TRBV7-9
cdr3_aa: ASSLDRSGNTIY

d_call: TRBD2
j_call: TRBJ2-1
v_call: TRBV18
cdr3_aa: ASSSLAGEGNEQF

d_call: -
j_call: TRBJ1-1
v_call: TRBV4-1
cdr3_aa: ASKPPGENTEAF

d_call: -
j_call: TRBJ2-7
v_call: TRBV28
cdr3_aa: ASSSWGQEAYEQY

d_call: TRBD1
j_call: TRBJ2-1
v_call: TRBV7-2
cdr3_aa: ASSLDVGQGARDEQF

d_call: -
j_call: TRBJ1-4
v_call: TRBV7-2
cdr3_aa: ASSPNRASNEKLF

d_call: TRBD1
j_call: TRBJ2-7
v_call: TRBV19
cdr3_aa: ASSTFPGQDQY

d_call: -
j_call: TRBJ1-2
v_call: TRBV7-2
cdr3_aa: ASSSQQAGYT

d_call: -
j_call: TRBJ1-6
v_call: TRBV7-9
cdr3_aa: ASSRNQQGNSPLH

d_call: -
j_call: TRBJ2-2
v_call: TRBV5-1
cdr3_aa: ASSLTGGSLGAGELF

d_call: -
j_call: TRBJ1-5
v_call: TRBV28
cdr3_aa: ASEGGIGQPQH

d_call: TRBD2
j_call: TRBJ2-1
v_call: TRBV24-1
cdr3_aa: ATSDYGTSGRDEQF

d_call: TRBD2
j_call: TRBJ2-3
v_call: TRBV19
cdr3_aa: ASKAGFTDTQY

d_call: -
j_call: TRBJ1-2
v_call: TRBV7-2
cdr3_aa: ASSLGPTNYGYT

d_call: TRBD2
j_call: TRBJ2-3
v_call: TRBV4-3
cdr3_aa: ASSQALAGATDTQY

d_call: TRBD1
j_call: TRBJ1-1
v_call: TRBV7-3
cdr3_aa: ASRDGQGLNTEAF

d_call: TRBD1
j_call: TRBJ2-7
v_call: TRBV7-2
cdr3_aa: ASMPTGGRHEQY

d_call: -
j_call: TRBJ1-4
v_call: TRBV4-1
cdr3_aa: ASSQAPRGKLF

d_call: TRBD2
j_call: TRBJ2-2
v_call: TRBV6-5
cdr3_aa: ASSRLAGAGELF

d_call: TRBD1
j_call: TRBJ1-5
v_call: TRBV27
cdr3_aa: ASSSQGAKNQPQH

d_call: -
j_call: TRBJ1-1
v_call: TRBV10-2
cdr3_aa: ASRSGLGNTEAF

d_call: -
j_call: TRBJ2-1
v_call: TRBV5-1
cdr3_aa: ASSKRHSYNEQF

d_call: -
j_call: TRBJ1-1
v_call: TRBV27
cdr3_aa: ASSPNRGTEAF

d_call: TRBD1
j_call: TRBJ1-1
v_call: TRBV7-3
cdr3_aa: ASSKDRGHTEAF

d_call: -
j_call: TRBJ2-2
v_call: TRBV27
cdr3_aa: ASSKTVITGELF

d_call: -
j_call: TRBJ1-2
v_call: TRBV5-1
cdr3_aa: ASSLTGTYGYT

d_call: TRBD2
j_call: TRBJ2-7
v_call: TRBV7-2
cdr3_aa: ASSPTSVGAYEQY

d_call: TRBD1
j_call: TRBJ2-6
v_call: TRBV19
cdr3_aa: ASSIGTGTAGANVLT

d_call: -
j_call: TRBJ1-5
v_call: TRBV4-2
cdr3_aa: ASSQDRGNQPQH